The rows below give T cell receptor beta chains drawn from one sample of a study of T cells after yellow fever vaccination. In TCRdb, the 5' RACE reads were re-called with MiXCR into one record per CDR3 protein. The sample carries nearly 350,000 distinct CDR3 sequences, roughly 8.6% recorded once. The source was PBMCs, collected about 41 days after the first yellow fever vaccination. Receptor source: a young man who received the YFV17D yellow fever vaccine. CDR3s include the opening cysteine and the closing phenylalanine or tryptophan. D genes are given only for firm matches. Some rows have no size entry. The others give once, few or many, or a class for an expanded clone.

few | TRBJ2-5 | TRBV20-1 | . | TGCAGTGCTAGTTTCCCGCCAGAGACCCAGTACTTC | CSASFPPETQYF
few | TRBJ1-2 | TRBV20-1 | . | TGCAGTGCTAGACCCAGCGGGCGTCGCAGCTATGGCTACACCTTC | CSARPSGRRSYGYTF
few | TRBJ2-3 | TRBV12-3/TRBV12-4 | . | TGTGCCAGCAGTAAGACCAGGTTGACAGATACGCAGTATTTT | CASSKTRLTDTQYF
few | TRBJ2-2 | TRBV7-9 | TRBD1 | TGTGCCAGCAGCCCGACAGGGGCCGAAAACACCGGGGAGCTGTTTTTT | CASSPTGAENTGELFF
. | TRBJ2-1 | TRBV12-3/TRBV12-4 | . | TGTGCCAGCAGTGGTCGGGGCTTAAGCTCCTACAATGAGCAGTTCTTC | CASSGRGLSSYNEQFF
few | TRBJ1-6 | TRBV4-3 | TRBD1 | TGCGCCAGCAGCCTCCAAGGGGGCAGTGGGTCAACCCTCCACTTT | CASSLQGGSGSTLHF
many | TRBJ2-1 | TRBV12-3/TRBV12-4 | TRBD1 | TGTGCCAGCAGCTACAGGGGTTTGGACAATGAGCAGTTCTTC | CASSYRGLDNEQFF
few | TRBJ1-1 | TRBV12-3/TRBV12-4 | . | TGTGCCAGCAGTTTTCATTCCCCCACTGAAGCTTTCTTT | CASSFHSPTEAFF
few | TRBJ1-2 | TRBV29-1 | . | TGCAGCGTTGAAGACCGGGACGGCCCCTATGGCTACACCTTC | CSVEDRDGPYGYTF
many | TRBJ2-1 | TRBV20-1 | TRBD2 | TGCAGTGCCACAAGTAGCGGGGTGGGCAATGAGCAGTTCTTC | CSATSSGVGNEQFF
. | TRBJ2-1 | TRBV5-8 | . | TGTGCCAGCAGCTTGTTTGGGGGCCGGAACAATGAGCAGTTCTTC | CASSLFGGRNNEQFF
. | TRBJ1-5 | TRBV6-2/TRBV6-3 | . | TGTGCCAGCAGTTACTCGATCGGATGGGGGGTCCCAACGTATAGCAATCAGCCCCAGCATTTT | CASSYSIGWGVPTYSNQPQHF
few | TRBJ1-6 | TRBV13 | . | TGTGCCAGCAGCTCCCAAGGCCGGCTAGAGTCACCCCTCCACTTT | CASSSQGRLESPLHF
many | TRBJ2-7 | TRBV7-2 | . | TGTGCCAGCAGCTCCCCCGGCGGCGGCTACGAGCAGTACTTC | CASSSPGGGYEQYF
. | TRBJ2-5 | TRBV27 | TRBD2 | TGTGCCAGCAGTTGGGTCCGAGGACTAGGTTCCCAAGAGACCCAGTACTTC | CASSWVRGLGSQETQYF
. | TRBJ1-1 | TRBV7-9 | . | TGTGCCAGCAGCCCTTTAAGCGGCGTAGCTTTCTTT | CASSPLSGVAFF
few | TRBJ1-6 | TRBV7-3 | . | TGTGCCAGCAGCGTAATCCAAGGATCACCCCTCCACTTT | CASSVIQGSPLHF
few | TRBJ2-1 | TRBV5-1 | TRBD1 | TGCGCCAGCAGCCTGGACAGGGTTTACAATGAGCAGTTCTTC | CASSLDRVYNEQFF